This TCR beta chain was sequenced in a study of cytomegalovirus exposure and HLA in healthy donors. Study-wide results and caveats: The authors reported that TCR beta sequences could predict HLA-A and HLA-B alleles. These predictions were accurate for most subjects in the first cohort.

The PCR contained 60 Vbeta and 13 Jbeta primers. The protocol was immunoSEQ multiplex PCR, while the TCRdb copy is restricted to in-frame clones and leaves out a portion. The profile shows approximately 150,000 clones, approximately 84% of them singletons. This CDR3 is built from 16 residues. Looked up from germline, CDR1 is GTSNPN and CDR2 is SVGIG (reference sequence). Trimming took off 0 bases at V and 2 bases at J, with 14 bases between the two ends. A word on this clone: Its antigen is currently unknown.

The TCR originated in a woman between 18 and 29 years old in good health and CMV-seronegative. The specimen sequenced was PBMCs. The chain carries TRBV30 and TRBJ1-3, with D possibly TRBD1 on 5 matching bases. CDR3 bases: TGTGCCTGGAGTGTGGACCGCACAGGTCCTGGAAACACCATATATTTT. Translation: CAWSVDRTGPGNTIYF.